The 2 T cell receptor beta chains given below trace back to one sample, sequenced in a study of human T cells and chemical hapten exposure. Time point defined: healthy volunteer bleed at 6 weeks. The starting material, unfractionated whole blood, was used for total RNA extraction. MiXCR, applied by TCRdb to the RACE reads, yields one record per CDR3 protein. The table lists 40,000 to 45,000 distinct CDR3 sequences, 3% to 4% of them singletons. Sample: whole blood. The receptors stem from a human donor in good health. Some clones in this sample may be carry-over from other donors' samples.

The chain couples TRBV28 to TRBJ1-3, with D tentatively TRBD1 (5 bases). CDR3 length equals 13 residues. V shed 6 bases and J shed 6 bases, with 12 bases lying between them. CDR1 and CDR2 from the germline V gene are MDHEN and SYDVKM. The CDR3 loop reads CASSPPGLNTIYF. DNA for the CDR3: TGTGCCAGCAGCCCCCCGGGGCTAAACACCATATATTTT.

This clonotype was seen repeatedly, ten times or more. The chain employs TRBV20-1 and TRBJ2-7; TRBD2 aligns across 12 bases. Trimming removed 1 base from V and 2 bases from J; junction bases left unmatched: 3. Per the germline V gene, CDR1 is DFQATT and CDR2 is SNEGSKA (reference sequence). The CDR3 spans 15 residues. CDR3 sequence reads: CSARAPSGRAYEQYF. The CDR3, as DNA: TGCAGTGCTAGAGCTCCTAGCGGGAGGGCCTACGAGCAGTACTTC.